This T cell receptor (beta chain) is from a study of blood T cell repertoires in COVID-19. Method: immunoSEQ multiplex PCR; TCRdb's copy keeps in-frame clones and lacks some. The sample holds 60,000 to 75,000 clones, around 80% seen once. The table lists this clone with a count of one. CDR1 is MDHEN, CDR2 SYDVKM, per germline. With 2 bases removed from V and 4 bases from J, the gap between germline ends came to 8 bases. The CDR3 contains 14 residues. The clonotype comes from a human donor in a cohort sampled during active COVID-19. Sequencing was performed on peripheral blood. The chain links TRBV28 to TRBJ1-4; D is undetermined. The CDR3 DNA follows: TGTGCCAGCAGTTTAGAACAGAATAATGAAAAACTGTTTTTT. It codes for CASSLEQNNEKLFF.